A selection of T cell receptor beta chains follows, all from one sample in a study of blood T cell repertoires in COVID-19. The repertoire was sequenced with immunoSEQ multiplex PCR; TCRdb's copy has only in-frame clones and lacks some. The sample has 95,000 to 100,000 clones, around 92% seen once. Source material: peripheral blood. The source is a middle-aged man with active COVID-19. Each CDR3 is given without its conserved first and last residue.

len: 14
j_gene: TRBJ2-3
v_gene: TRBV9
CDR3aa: ASSATTTLSTDTQY

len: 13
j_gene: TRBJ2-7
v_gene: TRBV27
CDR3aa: ASSFAGRAGYEQY

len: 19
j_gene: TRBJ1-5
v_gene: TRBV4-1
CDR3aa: ASSPDRADASGIHSNQPQH

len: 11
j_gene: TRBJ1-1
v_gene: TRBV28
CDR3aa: ASSFEGEREAF

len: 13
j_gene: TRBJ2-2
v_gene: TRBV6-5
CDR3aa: ASSRQGNGGGELF

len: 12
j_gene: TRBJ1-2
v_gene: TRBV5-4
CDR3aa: ASSFGGSDYGYT

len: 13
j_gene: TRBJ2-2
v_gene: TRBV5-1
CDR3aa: ASSWAGEGTGELF

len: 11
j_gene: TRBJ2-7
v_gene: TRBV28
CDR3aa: ASSRGQTGEQY

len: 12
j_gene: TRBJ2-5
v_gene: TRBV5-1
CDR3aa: ASSQGQDQETQY

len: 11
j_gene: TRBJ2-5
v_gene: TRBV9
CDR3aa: ASSVGDRQTQY

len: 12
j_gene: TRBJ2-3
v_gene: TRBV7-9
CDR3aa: ASSFTGDTDTQY

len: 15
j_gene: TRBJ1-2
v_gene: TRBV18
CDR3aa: ASSPSGQGPGRYGYT

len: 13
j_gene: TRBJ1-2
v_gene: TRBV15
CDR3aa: ATTPGELTNYGYT

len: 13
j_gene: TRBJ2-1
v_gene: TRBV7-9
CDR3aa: ASTPLRRSYNEQF

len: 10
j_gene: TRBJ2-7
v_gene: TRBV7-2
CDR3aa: ASSFSLGEQY

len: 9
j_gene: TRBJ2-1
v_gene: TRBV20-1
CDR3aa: SARDSDEQF

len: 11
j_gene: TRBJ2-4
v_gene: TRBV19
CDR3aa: ASSTGDKNIQY

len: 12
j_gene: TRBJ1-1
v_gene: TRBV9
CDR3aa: ASSVTQGETEAF

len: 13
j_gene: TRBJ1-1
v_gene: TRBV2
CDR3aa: ASSALSGGLTEAF

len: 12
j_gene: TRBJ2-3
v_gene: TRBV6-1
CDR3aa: ASSEGWRHNTQY

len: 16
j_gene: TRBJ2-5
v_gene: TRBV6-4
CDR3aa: ASSEAGTSGRRRETQY

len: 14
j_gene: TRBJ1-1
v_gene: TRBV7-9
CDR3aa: ASTPPWDRGLTEAF

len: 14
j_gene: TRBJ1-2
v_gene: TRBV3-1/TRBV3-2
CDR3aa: ASSQPGTGPNYGYT

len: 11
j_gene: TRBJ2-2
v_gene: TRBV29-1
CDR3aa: SVERRDTGELF

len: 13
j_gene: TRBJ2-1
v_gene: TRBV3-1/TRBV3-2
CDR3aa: ASSPGIGSYNEQF

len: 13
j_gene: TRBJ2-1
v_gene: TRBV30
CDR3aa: AWTPQGLAYNEQF

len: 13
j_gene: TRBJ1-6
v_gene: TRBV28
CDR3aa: ASSDTGLNNSPLH

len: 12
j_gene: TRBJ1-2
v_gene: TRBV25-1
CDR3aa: ASSDSAGNYGYT

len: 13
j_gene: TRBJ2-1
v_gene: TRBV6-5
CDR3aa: ASRAAGTGRDEQF

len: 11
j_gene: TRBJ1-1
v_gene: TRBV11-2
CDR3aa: ASSFQENTEAF

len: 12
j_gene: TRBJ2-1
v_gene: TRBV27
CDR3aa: ASSDRSSYNEQF

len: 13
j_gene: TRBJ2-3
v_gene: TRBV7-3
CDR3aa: ASSATGLGTDTQY

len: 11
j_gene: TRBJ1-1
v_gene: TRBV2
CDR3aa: ASSVFGDTEAF

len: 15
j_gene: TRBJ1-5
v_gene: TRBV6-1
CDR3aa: ASSGQPGTDSNQPQH

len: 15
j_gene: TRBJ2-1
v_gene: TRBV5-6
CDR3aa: ASSHRRTSPNYNEQF

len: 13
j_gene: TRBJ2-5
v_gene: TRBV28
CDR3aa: ASGEGGDSWATQY

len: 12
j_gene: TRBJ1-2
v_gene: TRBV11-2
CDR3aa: ASSLGWGREGYT

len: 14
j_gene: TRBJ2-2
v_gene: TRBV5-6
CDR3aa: ASSLQDRRPTGELF

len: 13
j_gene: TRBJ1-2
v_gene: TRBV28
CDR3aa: ASSRPGTANYGYT

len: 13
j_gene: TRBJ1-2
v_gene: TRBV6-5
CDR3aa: ASTHRRGRGYGYT

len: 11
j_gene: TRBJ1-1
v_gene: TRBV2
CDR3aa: ASRNDRNTEAF